This paragraph reports one T cell receptor beta chain. As yet, its antigen is unknown. The data originate from a study of identical twins. Study-wide results and caveats: Out-of-frame alpha sequences shared by twins were enriched for low generation probability. The analysis was cross-sectional rather than longitudinal within donors.

Germline CDR1 reads SGHAT; CDR2 reads FQNNGV. CDR3 length: 16 amino acids. V dropped 5 bases and J dropped 6 bases, with 20 bases sitting between them. Each CDR3 protein is one row after TCRdb ran MiXCR on the 5' RACE reads. The table records 700,000 to 950,000 distinct CDR3 sequences, 9% to 15% of them present only once. This same sample was also taken into another study, of yellow fever vaccine responses in identical twins.

V gene TRBV11-2 combines with J gene TRBJ2-1, with a weak D call TRBD2 (6 bases). This TCR was sampled from a woman under 30 in good health. The sequenced material came from PBMCs. DNA of the CDR3: TGTGCCAGCAGCACCCAGAGGGGCGGGGCTGGCAATGAGCAGTTCTTC. This translates into CASSTQRGGAGNEQFF.